This record covers a single T cell receptor (beta chain). Original processing methods: The assay estimated nucleated cells by amplifying reference gene primers. TCRdb keeps only in-frame clones here, not all; method: immunoSEQ multiplex PCR. For V, J and clone size, that table is used; D and trimming come from the DNA. In the table there are about 72,000 clones, 82% of which are singletons. This sample is part of a study of blood T cell repertoires in COVID-19. Overall study: Samples representing acute and convalescent COVID-19 were sourced from the United States, Italy and Spain. In each case, the material was cDNA or gDNA derived from T cells, B-cell-depleted T cells, or PBMCs.

CDR1 SGHAT and CDR2 FQNNGV come from the germline V gene. This CDR3 spans 18 amino acids. The V gene end was trimmed by 5 bases and the J gene end by 3 bases; junction bases not matched to a gene: 14. The chain couples TRBV11-2 to TRBJ2-2; 8 bases line up with TRBD1. The TCR sequence derives from a human donor in a cohort sampled during active COVID-19. The sequenced material came from peripheral blood. The CDR3 nucleotides are TGTGCCAGCAGCCCGAGCCTCCGGGACAGGTTATACACCGGGGAGCTGTTTTTT. It is translated as CASSPSLRDRLYTGELFF.